This T cell receptor (beta chain) derives from a study of cytomegalovirus exposure and HLA in healthy donors. The overall study: There were around 390 genotyped donors. Of these, 75% to 85% fell in the genetic ancestry cluster associated with self-reported Caucasian donors. Study-level points and caveats: In a later analysis, a missense DCLRE1C variant was linked to TCR beta V- and J-gene trimming. Later analysis identified several of the most significant clusters that appeared linked to common viral pathogens. It was in a later analysis that TCR association rates were seen to vary by HLA locus, highest for DRB1 and lowest for HLA-C.

The CDR3 extends over 14 amino acids. Germline V gives CDR1 LNHDA, CDR2 SQIVND (reference sequence). V was clipped by 7 bases and J by 1 base; unmatched bases: 6. This clone was seen more than once but under ten times. Its antigen is not known. The primer mix had 60 Vbeta and 13 Jbeta primers. The method was immunoSEQ multiplex PCR; TCRdb's version includes in-frame clones alone and lacks a portion of them. The table includes fewer than 250,000 clones, 75% to 85% detected once. The chain joins TRBV19 to TRBJ1-1; 7 bases fit TRBD1. The sequencing sample was made of PBMCs. The sequence derives from a male donor in good health and CMV-seropositive. The CDR3 bases are TGTGCCAGTATGGGAGACAGGGCGAACACTGAAGCTTTCTTT. This codes for CASMGDRANTEAFF.